This is a list of T cell receptor beta chains from one sample in a study of beta chain features in type 1 diabetes. Method: immunoSEQ multiplex PCR; TCRdb's copy keeps in-frame clones and lacks some. The sample records about 250,000 clones, roughly 14% being singletons. The sequenced sample was naive CD4+ T cells from blood. Every receptor here comes from a woman aged 40 to 49 in good health. CDR3s include the opening cysteine and the closing phenylalanine or tryptophan. Fields, in order: clone size, D gene, V gene, J gene, CDR3 DNA, CDR3 protein. D genes are given only for firm matches. For some rows the clone size is stated as once, few or many, or as a class when expanded; others skip it.

clone size: NA
D gene: TRBD1
V gene: TRBV18
J gene: TRBJ2-5
CDR3 DNA: TGTGCCAGCTCACCACTGGCCGGGACAGGCCAAGAGACCCAGTACTTC
CDR3 protein: CASSPLAGTGQETQYF

clone size: few
D gene: NA
V gene: TRBV7-2
J gene: TRBJ2-3
CDR3 DNA: TGTGCCAGCAGCCCGAGAGGGACAAGGAGCACAGATACGCAGTATTTT
CDR3 protein: CASSPRGTRSTDTQYF

clone size: NA
D gene: NA
V gene: TRBV5-1
J gene: TRBJ2-5
CDR3 DNA: TGCGCCAGCAGCTTGGGGGCCCGGGGGGAGACCCAGTACTTC
CDR3 protein: CASSLGARGETQYF

clone size: NA
D gene: NA
V gene: TRBV2
J gene: TRBJ1-1
CDR3 DNA: TGTGCCAGCAGGGGGCTGAACACTGAAGCTTTCTTT
CDR3 protein: CASRGLNTEAFF

clone size: few
D gene: TRBD1
V gene: TRBV5-1
J gene: TRBJ2-3
CDR3 DNA: TGCGCCAGCAGCAGGGACAGGGCCACCCGGAGGGCCACAGATACGCAGTATTTT
CDR3 protein: CASSRDRATRRATDTQYF

clone size: once
D gene: NA
V gene: TRBV27
J gene: TRBJ1-5
CDR3 DNA: TGTGCCAGCAGTTTATCGACAACCGGGGTCGAACAGCCCCAGCATTTT
CDR3 protein: CASSLSTTGVEQPQHF

clone size: many
D gene: NA
V gene: TRBV4-1
J gene: TRBJ1-2
CDR3 DNA: TGCGCCAGCAGCCAGCCTCCGCGGGGTCGGGGCTACACCTTC
CDR3 protein: CASSQPPRGRGYTF

clone size: NA
D gene: NA
V gene: TRBV7-2
J gene: TRBJ2-3
CDR3 DNA: TGTGCCAGCAGCTTCCCGACTAGCACAGATACGCAGTATTTT
CDR3 protein: CASSFPTSTDTQYF

clone size: few
D gene: NA
V gene: TRBV19
J gene: TRBJ1-1
CDR3 DNA: TGTGCCAGTAGTATGGCAGGGGTCTATAAGAACACTGAAGCTTTCTTT
CDR3 protein: CASSMAGVYKNTEAFF

clone size: NA
D gene: TRBD2
V gene: TRBV5-1
J gene: TRBJ2-2
CDR3 DNA: TGCGCCAGCACCCGGAACGGGGGGATCGACACCGGGGAGCTGTTTTTT
CDR3 protein: CASTRNGGIDTGELFF

clone size: few
D gene: NA
V gene: TRBV2
J gene: TRBJ1-6
CDR3 DNA: TGTGCCAGCACCCTGAGAGCGAGCTCCTATAATTCACCCCTCCACTTT
CDR3 protein: CASTLRASSYNSPLHF

clone size: NA
D gene: NA
V gene: TRBV6-1
J gene: TRBJ2-2
CDR3 DNA: TGTGCCAGCAGTGAACAGGGTACCGGGGAGCTGTTTTTT
CDR3 protein: CASSEQGTGELFF

clone size: few
D gene: NA
V gene: TRBV6-6
J gene: TRBJ2-3
CDR3 DNA: TGTGCCAGCAGCGAAATAGCCGGGACGCAGTATTTT
CDR3 protein: CASSEIAGTQYF

clone size: few
D gene: TRBD2
V gene: TRBV7-9
J gene: TRBJ2-1
CDR3 DNA: TGTGCCAGCAGCCCGTGGGCGGGGGCCTACAATGAGCAGTTCTTC
CDR3 protein: CASSPWAGAYNEQFF

clone size: NA
D gene: TRBD1
V gene: TRBV10-3
J gene: TRBJ2-7
CDR3 DNA: TGTGCCAGCACACCGGGACAGGTCTCCGACGAGCAGTACTTC
CDR3 protein: CASTPGQVSDEQYF

clone size: NA
D gene: NA
V gene: TRBV2
J gene: TRBJ2-2
CDR3 DNA: TGTGCCAGCAGTGAAGTTCGGACAGTCGGGGAGCTGTTTTTT
CDR3 protein: CASSEVRTVGELFF

clone size: NA
D gene: TRBD2
V gene: TRBV5-1
J gene: TRBJ2-3
CDR3 DNA: TGCGCCAGCAGCTCAGAAGCGGGGGGGCCGGTAGCAGATACGCAGTATTTT
CDR3 protein: CASSSEAGGPVADTQYF

clone size: NA
D gene: TRBD1
V gene: TRBV6-5
J gene: TRBJ1-5
CDR3 DNA: TGTGCCAGCAGTTACTCGGGGGACAGGAAACGGCCCCAGCATTTT
CDR3 protein: CASSYSGDRKRPQHF

clone size: many
D gene: NA
V gene: TRBV7-2
J gene: TRBJ1-5
CDR3 DNA: TGTGCCAGCAGCTTCCTGGCCGATCAGCCCCAGCATTTT
CDR3 protein: CASSFLADQPQHF

clone size: NA
D gene: TRBD1
V gene: TRBV19
J gene: TRBJ1-2
CDR3 DNA: TGTGCCAGTAGGAACCTGCACCGGGACAGGGGTATTTATGGCTACACCTTC
CDR3 protein: CASRNLHRDRGIYGYTF

clone size: NA
D gene: TRBD2
V gene: TRBV9
J gene: TRBJ2-5
CDR3 DNA: TGTGCCAGCAGCGCCGGACTAGCGGGTCCATCAGCGCTAGGGACCCAGTACTTC
CDR3 protein: CASSAGLAGPSALGTQYF

clone size: few
D gene: NA
V gene: TRBV13
J gene: TRBJ1-3
CDR3 DNA: TGTGCCAGCAGCTTCGGACTTCTCGTTTTCGGAAACACCATATATTTT
CDR3 protein: CASSFGLLVFGNTIYF

clone size: NA
D gene: NA
V gene: TRBV2
J gene: TRBJ1-2
CDR3 DNA: TGTGCCAGCAGGAGGGCTCCTAACTATGGCTACACCTTC
CDR3 protein: CASRRAPNYGYTF

clone size: NA
D gene: TRBD2
V gene: TRBV12-5
J gene: TRBJ2-1
CDR3 DNA: TGTGCTAGTGGTTTGGTAGGACTAGCCCATGAGCAGTTCTTC
CDR3 protein: CASGLVGLAHEQFF

clone size: few
D gene: TRBD1
V gene: TRBV7-8
J gene: TRBJ1-4
CDR3 DNA: TGTGCCAGCAGCCCGCCGGGGGACAGGGCATGGGAAAAACTGTTTTTT
CDR3 protein: CASSPPGDRAWEKLFF

clone size: NA
D gene: NA
V gene: TRBV6-6
J gene: TRBJ2-7
CDR3 DNA: TGTGCCAGCAGTCACAGGAATCCCTACGAGCAGTACTTC
CDR3 protein: CASSHRNPYEQYF

clone size: many
D gene: NA
V gene: TRBV29-1
J gene: TRBJ1-1
CDR3 DNA: TGCAGCGTTGCGGGGAGAGTTAATCCTGAAGCTTTCTTT
CDR3 protein: CSVAGRVNPEAFF

clone size: NA
D gene: NA
V gene: TRBV7-8
J gene: TRBJ1-1
CDR3 DNA: TGTGCCAGCAGCTTAGTGGCAGGTTTGAACACTGAAGCTTTCTTT
CDR3 protein: CASSLVAGLNTEAFF

clone size: few
D gene: NA
V gene: TRBV27
J gene: TRBJ1-6
CDR3 DNA: TGTGCCAGCAGTCCATCCCTCGGGGTAGTAGATTCACCCCTCCACTTT
CDR3 protein: CASSPSLGVVDSPLHF

clone size: few
D gene: TRBD1
V gene: TRBV6-5
J gene: TRBJ2-7
CDR3 DNA: TGTGCCAGCACCGACAGGGCCTACGAGCAGTACTTC
CDR3 protein: CASTDRAYEQYF

clone size: few
D gene: TRBD2
V gene: TRBV5-1
J gene: TRBJ2-3
CDR3 DNA: TGCGCCAGCAGCTCGGGTGTCGCTAGCGGGAGCACAGATACGCAGTATTTT
CDR3 protein: CASSSGVASGSTDTQYF

clone size: once
D gene: NA
V gene: TRBV11-1
J gene: TRBJ1-5
CDR3 DNA: TGTGCCAGCAGCCGGGGAGCATGGGTCGGCAATCAGCCCCAGCATTTT
CDR3 protein: CASSRGAWVGNQPQHF

clone size: NA
D gene: TRBD1
V gene: TRBV4-2
J gene: TRBJ2-1
CDR3 DNA: TGTGCCAGCAGCCAAGTTTGGCGACAGGGGAACAATGAGCAGTTCTTC
CDR3 protein: CASSQVWRQGNNEQFF

clone size: few
D gene: NA
V gene: TRBV27
J gene: TRBJ1-2
CDR3 DNA: TGTGCCAGCAGTTCCGCACCCCCGGCGGATGGCTACACCTTC
CDR3 protein: CASSSAPPADGYTF

clone size: NA
D gene: TRBD1
V gene: TRBV25-1
J gene: TRBJ1-2
CDR3 DNA: TGTGCCAGCAGTGAATCCAGGGGGCGGGGGGGCTACACCTTC
CDR3 protein: CASSESRGRGGYTF

clone size: few
D gene: TRBD2
V gene: TRBV9
J gene: TRBJ2-5
CDR3 DNA: TGTGCCAGCAGCGGCGGGACTAGCGGGGGAGGAGGGCAAGAGACCCAGTACTTC
CDR3 protein: CASSGGTSGGGGQETQYF

clone size: few
D gene: TRBD1
V gene: TRBV25-1
J gene: TRBJ1-4
CDR3 DNA: TGTGCCAGCAATGGACAGGGAAGTGAAAAACTGTTTTTT
CDR3 protein: CASNGQGSEKLFF

clone size: NA
D gene: TRBD1
V gene: TRBV7-8
J gene: TRBJ1-6
CDR3 DNA: TGTGCCAGCAGCCCACACCCGGGACAGGGGAATTCACCCCTCCACTTT
CDR3 protein: CASSPHPGQGNSPLHF

clone size: NA
D gene: TRBD2
V gene: TRBV10-1
J gene: TRBJ2-1
CDR3 DNA: TGCGCCAGCAGTGGAGGACTAGTCCCCAATGAGCAGTTCTTC
CDR3 protein: CASSGGLVPNEQFF

clone size: NA
D gene: TRBD2
V gene: TRBV14
J gene: TRBJ2-1
CDR3 DNA: TGTGCCAGCTCCGATCTGATTTCGGGGGGATTCTACAATGAGCAGTTCTTC
CDR3 protein: CASSDLISGGFYNEQFF

clone size: NA
D gene: TRBD2
V gene: TRBV9
J gene: TRBJ2-7
CDR3 DNA: TGTGCCAGCAGCGCGGGGACTAGCGCTACCTACGAGCAGTACTTC
CDR3 protein: CASSAGTSATYEQYF

clone size: few
D gene: NA
V gene: TRBV15
J gene: TRBJ1-1
CDR3 DNA: TGTGCCACCAGCGTACGGACTTTATCGGGGATAGCTTTCTTT
CDR3 protein: CATSVRTLSGIAFF